Listed below are T cell receptor beta chains from one sample, sequenced in a study of naive and memory T cell subsets. TCRdb ran MiXCR on the UMI-ligation and nested PCR reads and lists one entry per CDR3 protein. This sample has some 110,000 distinct CDR3 sequences, with roughly 15% found just once. The sequencing sample was made of naive CD8+ T cells from blood. The receptors here all came from a human donor in good health. Both conserved end residues are part of each CDR3. Expanded clones get a size class; other rows say once, few or many, or leave the size out.

CAAITEGDTYNEQFF	TRBV30	NA
CASSQRDSTTDTQYF	TRBV3-1	NA
CASSLMWGSNSPLHF	TRBV7-3	many
CASSLTADYNEQFF	TRBV5-5	few
CSVEDDRWYEQYF	TRBV29-1	few
CAVGQGQETQYF	TRBV10-3	NA
CSVAGTGDTGELFF	TRBV29-1	many
CSVEGTVQETQYF	TRBV29-1	few
CASSLENQPQHF	TRBV7-9	NA
CASSIASGVELTTTSYNEQFF	TRBV19	few
CASSLGLGAGTQYF	TRBV11-2	few
CASSQSGWAGEFFGDEQFF	TRBV16	NA
CSVLLAKDSNYGYTF	TRBV29-1	few
CASTPEANYGYTF	TRBV9	many
CASSQDGFWLTGADTEAFF	TRBV4-3	many
CASSIWGSYNEQFF	TRBV19	NA
CASSFGQGEFF	TRBV27	NA
CSADPPVGGPGEQYF	TRBV20-1	NA
CAVNHPGGLTDTQYF	TRBV28	many
CSARALDSREYGYTF	TRBV20-1	NA
CAWSGENTEAFF	TRBV30	many
CASSVGQGDVLTF	TRBV9	many
CASSWDGDSYEQYF	TRBV7-3	NA
CASSFRPGTGLIDNEQFF	TRBV5-4	many
CASSWTGMTEAFF	TRBV7-2	many
CASSSSFGGLSTDTQYF	TRBV7-6	many
CASSGRPSGGTDTQYF	TRBV7-3	NA
CASSSTSGLSSYNEQFF	TRBV12-3/TRBV12-4	NA
CASSLGRANEQFF	TRBV13	NA
CSARDRAESSYNEQFF	TRBV20-1	many
CASSLGGIQETQYF	TRBV7-9	NA
CASSPGGGPYNEQFF	TRBV6-6	NA
CSARDLWTPSRNTEAFF	TRBV20-1	NA
CASSITSSGFNEQYF	TRBV13	few
CASSFPTSGVYNEQFF	TRBV6-6	NA
CASGGANGYTF	TRBV27	NA
CASSLVGADYEQYF	TRBV5-4	NA
CSARDKAAGVVEKLFF	TRBV20-1	NA
CASSQRDYTDTQYF	TRBV7-9	many
CSASRDSRQYGYTF	TRBV20-1	few
CSARDGTGDGETQYF	TRBV20-1	NA
CASSATGDSYEQYF	TRBV5-4	many
CASSYSTLTNQFF	TRBV6-5	many
CATSRVARGKDSPLHF	TRBV15	NA
CASSAGTGEEKETQYF	TRBV9	few
CASSNGLAGGTLFSYNEQFF	TRBV5-1	few
CATSRSPGVPKANEQFF	TRBV15	NA
CASSPKLDSLRGAFF	TRBV3-1	many
CAGGRIGDNQPQHF	TRBV6-1	few
CASSDPFGDGTGNDEQYF	TRBV25-1	NA
CASSMGSANTEAFF	TRBV5-4	many
CATSDRSRDSNEQFF	TRBV24-1	NA
CASSPGRQGALEQYF	TRBV13	NA
CASSLGTNAQETQYF	TRBV7-9	NA
CASSPDPSVPGELFF	TRBV5-4	many